These 30 T cell receptor beta chains share one sample of origin, sequenced in a study of CD8+CD57+ T cells in acquired aplastic anemia. Patients chosen for sequencing had CD8+CD57+ cells that had expanded, as shown by flow cytometry. The template used for profiling TCR beta VDJ and CDR3 was genomic DNA. TCRdb re-called the reads through MiXCR, storing one row per CDR3 protein. The repertoire has hundreds of thousands of distinct CDR3 sequences, 45% to 65% of them found once; the top ten carry 1% to 1.5%. Sequenced input: sorted CD4+, CD8+, or CD8+CD57+ T cells (not recorded which) from PBMCs. The receptors were gathered from a human donor with aplastic anemia.

In the case of this clonotype: This may be a read error: a much more frequent sequence differs by one nucleotide. V is TRBV7-4 and J is TRBJ1-2, with D possibly TRBD1 on 6 matching bases. The CDR3 has 15 amino acids. Germline CDR1 is SGHVT and CDR2 is SQSDAQ. The CDR3 spells CASSLTGSVHYGYIF. The CDR3 DNA is TGTGCCAGCAGCCTCACAGGGTCTGTTCACTATGGCTACATCTTC.

In its sample, this clonotype was seen many times. This chain links TRBV3-1 with TRBJ1-1, with 9 positions matching TRBD1. This CDR3 contains 13 residues. The V segment lost 4 bases and the J segment 9 bases; nucleotides outside the gene matches: 6. CDR1 is LGHDT, CDR2 YNNKEL, per germline (reference sequence). The CDR3 loop is CASSRPGTGKAFF. The CDR3 bases are TGTGCCAGCAGCCGTCCGGGGACAGGGAAAGCTTTCTTT.

The J gene is TRBJ1-2, the V gene TRBV10-3, with D maybe TRBD1 (5 bases). Trimming took 4 bases from V and 8 from J, leaving 14 bases between them. The CDR3 consists of 13 residues. Germline lookup yields CDR1 ENHRY and CDR2 SYGVKD. CDR3 amino acids: CAISVMGLQGYTF. The CDR3 DNA is TGTGCCATCAGTGTTATGGGGCTACAGGGCTACACCTTC.

V gene TRBV7-3 combines with J gene TRBJ1-2, with D uncertain. Germline V lookup: CDR1 SGHTA, CDR2 FQGTGA. The CDR3 contains 13 residues. V lost 6 bases to trimming and J lost 4 bases, with 12 bases between them. The CDR3 loop reads CASSQALGYGYTF. The CDR3 DNA is TGTGCCAGCAGTCAAGCCTTGGGCTATGGCTACACCTTC.

This clonotype was observed once. The chain combines TRBV19 with TRBJ2-5; D uncertain. The germline V gene has CDR1 LNHDA and CDR2 SQIVND (reference sequence). Trimming took off 6 bases at V and 1 base at J, with 9 bases between the two ends. This CDR3 is 13 amino acids long. The CDR3 nucleotides are TGTGCCAGTAGAAACGAGCCCCAAGAGACCCAGTACTTC. Translating gives CASRNEPQETQYF.

A word on this clonotype: At one end, the junction sequence differs from germline, possibly due to a read error. The V gene is TRBV20-1, the J gene TRBJ1-1, with TRBD1 matching over 8 bases. This CDR3 has 14 amino acids. Germline assignment: CDR1 DFQATT and CDR2 SNEGSKA (reference sequence). The chain's CDR3 is CSAGDVQGETEAFF. The CDR3 DNA is TGCAGTGCTGGAGACGTACAGGGGGAGACTGAAGCTTTCTTT.

The J gene is TRBJ2-2, the V gene TRBV2; the D gene is possibly TRBD2 (7 bases). From germline, CDR1 is SNHLY and CDR2 FYNNEI. The CDR3 covers 15 residues. Between the trimmed V and J ends, which lost 7 bases and 0 bases, there was a span of 12 bases. The CDR3 sequence: CASKWGGANTGELFF. In DNA, the CDR3 is TGTGCCAGCAAATGGGGGGGCGCGAACACCGGGGAGCTGTTTTTT.

This chain joins TRBV14 and TRBJ2-7; D is ambiguous. CDR1 and CDR2 from the germline V gene are SGHDN and FVKESK. The CDR3 contains 12 residues. V lost 3 bases and J 3 bases, leaving 6 bases between the germline ends. CDR3 amino acids: CASSHGYYEQYF. CDR3 coding DNA: TGTGCCAGCAGCCATGGTTACTACGAGCAGTACTTC.

This clonotype was observed a few times. The chain uses TRBV20-1 and TRBJ1-4; no clear D gene. Germline V gene lookup returns CDR1 DFQATT and CDR2 SNEGSKA (reference sequence). V was clipped by 0 bases and J by 6 bases, with 14 bases between them. The CDR3 sequence is 15 residues long. The CDR3 region has the DNA TGCAGTGCTAGAGATCTTCCGGGGTGGGATGAAAAACTGTTTTTT. This codes for CSARDLPGWDEKLFF.

The chain links TRBV20-1 to TRBJ2-7, with D maybe TRBD1 (6 bases). V was cut by 0 bases and J by 3 bases, with 15 bases left in between. There are 15 residues in the CDR3. Looked up from germline, CDR1 is DFQATT and CDR2 is SNEGSKA (reference sequence). The CDR3: CSAREFRDNSYEQYF. CDR3 nucleotides: TGCAGTGCTAGAGAGTTTCGGGACAATAGCTACGAGCAGTACTTC.

A note on this clonotype: A clone one base away is much larger, so this may be a read error. The chain has TRBV9 and TRBJ2-1; D gene unclear. This CDR3 spans 13 amino acids. Trimming stripped 5 bases from V and 5 bases from J, with 11 bases between. The germline gives CDR1 SGDLS, CDR2 YYNGEE. CDR3 loop: CASSPDRNNEQFF. The CDR3 nucleotides read TGTGCCAGCAGTCCCGACCGCAACAATGAGCAGTTCTTC.

DNA for the CDR3: TGTGCCAGCAGTGCCCGGGACAGGGGGATGAACACTGAAGCTTTCTTT. Residues: CASSARDRGMNTEAFF. The chain links TRBV25-1 to TRBJ1-1; the match to TRBD1 covers 11 bases. Germline lookup yields CDR1 MGHDK and CDR2 SYGVNS. The trim removed 4 bases at V and 0 bases at J, leaving 4 bases unmatched. The CDR3 consists of 16 residues.

CDR3 sequence (DNA): TGTGCCAGTCTAGGAGGGCAAGCTTTCTTT. It codes for CASLGGQAFF. V and J are TRBV19 and TRBJ1-1; D is ambiguous. The CDR3 runs to 10 residues. V was clipped by 8 bases and J by 9 bases, with 10 bases between them. Germline V gene sequence: CDR1 LNHDA, CDR2 SQIVND (reference sequence). Filled out from reference TRBV19 and TRBJ1-1, the complete variable domain reads DGGITQSPKYLFRKEGQNVTLSCEQNLNHDAMYWYRQDPGQGLRLIYYSQIVNDFQKGDIAEGYSVSREKKESFPLTVTSAQKNPTAFYLCASLGGQAFFGQGTRLTVV.

The chain recombines TRBV19 with TRBJ2-5, with 11 bases fitting TRBD1. Germline CDR1 reads LNHDA; CDR2 reads SQIVND (reference sequence). The length of the CDR3 is 12 residues. The V segment lost 3 bases and the J segment 9 bases; nucleotides outside the gene matches: 0. CDR3 sequence: CASSMGQGAQYF. CDR3 DNA: TGTGCCAGTAGTATGGGACAGGGGGCCCAGTACTTC. The entire variable domain, with the rest obtained from reference TRBV19 and TRBJ2-5, is as follows: DGGITQSPKYLFRKEGQNVTLSCEQNLNHDAMYWYRQDPGQGLRLIYYSQIVNDFQKGDIAEGYSVSREKKESFPLTVTSAQKNPTAFYLCASSMGQGAQYFGPGTRLLVL.

The chain uses TRBV20-1 and TRBJ2-7; 9 positions agree with TRBD2. CDR3 length: 14 residues. Germline trimming cut 3 bases from V and 3 bases from J; bases unmatched to any gene: 6. Germline lookup yields CDR1 DFQATT and CDR2 SNEGSKA (reference sequence). Here the CDR3 reads CSARGSGGFYEQYF. CDR3 DNA sequence: TGCAGTGCTAGGGGCAGCGGGGGGTTCTACGAGCAGTACTTC.

This clonotype was detected many times. The chain links TRBV5-6 to TRBJ1-1; D gene ambiguous. This CDR3 is built from 17 residues. Trimming took off 1 base at V and 0 bases at J, with 16 bases between the two ends. Looked up from germline, CDR1 is SGHDT and CDR2 is YYEEEE. In DNA, the CDR3 is TGTGCCAGCAGCTTGTTCGGGCAGGTTGTAATGAACACTGAAGCTTTCTTT. This codes for CASSLFGQVVMNTEAFF. Full variable domain (remainder filled in from reference TRBV5-6 and TRBJ1-1): DAGVTQSPTHLIKTRGQQVTLRCSPKSGHDTVSWYQQALGQGPQFIFQYYEEEERQRGNFPDRFSGHQFPNYSSELNVNALLLGDSALYLCASSLFGQVVMNTEAFFGQGTRLTVV.

The chain uses TRBV7-8 and TRBJ1-2; a possible D gene is TRBD1 (6 bases). The V gene's germline CDR1 is SGHVS and CDR2 FQNEAQ. V was clipped by 6 bases and J by 7 bases, with 9 bases between them. The CDR3 is 11 residues long. CDR3 bases: TGTGCCAGCAGGGCAGGGGTTGGCTACACCTTC. Its protein product is CASRAGVGYTF.

Comment on this clonotype: One end of the junction is discordant with germline, which a read error may explain. This rearrangement joins TRBV12-3 or TRBV12-4 to TRBJ2-3; perhaps TRBD1 as D (6 bases). The CDR3 length is 10 residues. The CDR3 region has the DNA TGTGCCAGCAGTTTAGCCGGGCAGGGGTTT. Amino acid sequence: CASSLAGQGF.

The CDR3 DNA reads TGCAGTGCTAGGGACTCTAGCGGGGGGCCCGAGCAGTACTTC. Translating gives CSARDSSGGPEQYF. This chain joins TRBV20-1 and TRBJ2-7; 11 bases are a match to TRBD2. V was clipped by 3 bases and J by 6 bases; unmatched bases: 7. This CDR3 is built from 14 residues. Per germline, CDR1 DFQATT and CDR2 SNEGSKA (reference sequence).

The J gene is TRBJ2-7, the V gene TRBV24-1; the D gene is possibly TRBD1 (6 bases). Trimming cost V 12 bases and J 3 bases, with 17 bases left between them. Germline values: CDR1 KGHDR, CDR2 SFDVKD. This CDR3 has 13 residues. CDR3 DNA sequence: TGTGCCGTCGGTGGGGCAGGGGACTACGAGCAGTACTTC. Protein sequence: CAVGGAGDYEQYF.

V is TRBV2 and J is TRBJ2-2, with 10 bases identical to TRBD2. V gave up 5 bases and J gave up 0 bases; unmatched junction bases: 9. The germline CDR1 and CDR2 sequences are SNHLY and FYNNEI. The CDR3 consists of 18 residues. The CDR3: CASSFSSGGCANTGELFF. The CDR3 DNA reads as TGTGCCAGCAGTTTTTCTAGCGGGGGCTGTGCGAACACCGGGGAGCTGTTTTTT.

The rearrangement joins TRBV25-1 to TRBJ2-1; tentative D call: TRBD2 (5 bases). In germline, CDR1 is MGHDK, CDR2 SYGVNS. Between the trimmed V and J ends, which lost 1 base and 8 bases, there was a span of 18 bases. The CDR3 totals 16 residues. The CDR3 DNA is TGTGCCAGCAGTGAATCTAGGACTGATCTCGGCTATGAGCAGTTCTTC. Encoded protein: CASSESRTDLGYEQFF.

J is TRBJ1-2 and V is TRBV29-1; TRBD1 might be the D (6 bases). Germline V CDR1 and CDR2: SQVTM, ANQGSEA. This CDR3 contains 11 residues. V lost 5 bases, J lost 8 bases, and 12 bases lay in between. CDR3 amino acids: CSVPTTGGYTF. In DNA form, the CDR3 reads TGCAGCGTTCCCACCACAGGGGGCTACACCTTC.

The rearrangement joins TRBV7-9 to TRBJ2-3; D ambiguous. V was clipped by 3 bases and J by 6 bases, with 13 bases between them. The CDR3 is made up of 14 amino acids. Per the germline V gene, CDR1 is SEHNR and CDR2 is FQNEAQ (reference sequence). The CDR3 is CASSFGFLSDTQYF. CDR3 DNA: TGTGCCAGCAGCTTCGGTTTCCTCTCGGATACGCAGTATTTT. The full variable domain, with the rest looked up from reference TRBV7-9 and TRBJ2-3, is DTGVSQNPRHKITKRGQNVTFRCDPISEHNRLYWYRQTLGQGPEFLTYFQNEAQLEKSRLLSDRFSAERPKGSFSTLEIQRTEQGDSAMYLCASSFGFLSDTQYFGPGTRLTVL.

This sequence joins TRBV20-1 and TRBJ2-7; no reliable D call. Germline V gene sequence: CDR1 DFQATT, CDR2 SNEGSKA (reference sequence). This CDR3 has 13 amino acids. V lost 5 bases to trimming and J lost 0 bases, with 11 bases between them. For the CDR3, the DNA is TGCAGTGCTGATAAACAGAGCTCCTACGAGCAGTACTTC. Its protein is CSADKQSSYEQYF.

As for this clonotype: As the CDR3 is not closed by the conserved phenylalanine or tryptophan, this likely results from a read error. The DNA is omitted, as the CDR3 cannot be located on it reliably, and the CDR3 follows TCRdb's listing. The chain joins TRBV6-5 to TRBJ2-6; TRBD1, the table's D call, was not compared with the DNA. Germline CDR1 and CDR2: MNHEY and SVGAGI. Counting both end residues, the CDR3 totals 11 amino acids. The CDR3 sequence is CASSFRGGGAP.

J is TRBJ1-1 and V is TRBV20-1, with D unresolved. Germline V lookup: CDR1 DFQATT, CDR2 SNEGSKA (reference sequence). V dropped 3 bases and J dropped 11 bases, with 10 bases sitting between them. This CDR3 has 10 amino acids. The CDR3 loop is CSASDFGAFF. CDR3 in DNA: TGCAGTGCTAGTGACTTTGGCGCTTTCTTT.

This chain connects TRBV12-3 or TRBV12-4 to TRBJ1-6; D unclear. The CDR3 is 17 amino acids. V lost 6 bases, J lost 2 bases, and 17 bases lay in between. In DNA form, the CDR3 reads TGTGCCAGCAGCCCGCGCCCAGACGGACCCTATAATTCACCCCTCCACTTT. Its protein is CASSPRPDGPYNSPLHF.

This clonotype was detected only once. The chain uses TRBV11-2 and TRBJ2-7; 10 bases are shared with TRBD1. The CDR3 spans 15 residues. With 6 bases clipped from V and 5 bases from J, the junction kept 10 bases outside the gene matches. In germline, CDR1 is SGHAT, CDR2 FQNNGV. The CDR3 sequence is CASRGKRTGGDEQYF. In DNA, the CDR3 is TGTGCCAGCAGGGGAAAAAGGACAGGGGGAGACGAGCAGTACTTC.

The chain couples TRBV29-1 to TRBJ2-5, with D perhaps matching TRBD1 (5 bases). Trimming took off 4 bases at V and 4 bases at J, with 10 bases between the two ends. Germline V gene data show CDR1 as SQVTM and CDR2 as ANQGSEA. The CDR3 has 12 amino acids. The CDR3 reads CSVGRARETQYF. The DNA for the CDR3 is TGCAGCGTTGGCAGGGCCCGAGAGACCCAGTACTTC.